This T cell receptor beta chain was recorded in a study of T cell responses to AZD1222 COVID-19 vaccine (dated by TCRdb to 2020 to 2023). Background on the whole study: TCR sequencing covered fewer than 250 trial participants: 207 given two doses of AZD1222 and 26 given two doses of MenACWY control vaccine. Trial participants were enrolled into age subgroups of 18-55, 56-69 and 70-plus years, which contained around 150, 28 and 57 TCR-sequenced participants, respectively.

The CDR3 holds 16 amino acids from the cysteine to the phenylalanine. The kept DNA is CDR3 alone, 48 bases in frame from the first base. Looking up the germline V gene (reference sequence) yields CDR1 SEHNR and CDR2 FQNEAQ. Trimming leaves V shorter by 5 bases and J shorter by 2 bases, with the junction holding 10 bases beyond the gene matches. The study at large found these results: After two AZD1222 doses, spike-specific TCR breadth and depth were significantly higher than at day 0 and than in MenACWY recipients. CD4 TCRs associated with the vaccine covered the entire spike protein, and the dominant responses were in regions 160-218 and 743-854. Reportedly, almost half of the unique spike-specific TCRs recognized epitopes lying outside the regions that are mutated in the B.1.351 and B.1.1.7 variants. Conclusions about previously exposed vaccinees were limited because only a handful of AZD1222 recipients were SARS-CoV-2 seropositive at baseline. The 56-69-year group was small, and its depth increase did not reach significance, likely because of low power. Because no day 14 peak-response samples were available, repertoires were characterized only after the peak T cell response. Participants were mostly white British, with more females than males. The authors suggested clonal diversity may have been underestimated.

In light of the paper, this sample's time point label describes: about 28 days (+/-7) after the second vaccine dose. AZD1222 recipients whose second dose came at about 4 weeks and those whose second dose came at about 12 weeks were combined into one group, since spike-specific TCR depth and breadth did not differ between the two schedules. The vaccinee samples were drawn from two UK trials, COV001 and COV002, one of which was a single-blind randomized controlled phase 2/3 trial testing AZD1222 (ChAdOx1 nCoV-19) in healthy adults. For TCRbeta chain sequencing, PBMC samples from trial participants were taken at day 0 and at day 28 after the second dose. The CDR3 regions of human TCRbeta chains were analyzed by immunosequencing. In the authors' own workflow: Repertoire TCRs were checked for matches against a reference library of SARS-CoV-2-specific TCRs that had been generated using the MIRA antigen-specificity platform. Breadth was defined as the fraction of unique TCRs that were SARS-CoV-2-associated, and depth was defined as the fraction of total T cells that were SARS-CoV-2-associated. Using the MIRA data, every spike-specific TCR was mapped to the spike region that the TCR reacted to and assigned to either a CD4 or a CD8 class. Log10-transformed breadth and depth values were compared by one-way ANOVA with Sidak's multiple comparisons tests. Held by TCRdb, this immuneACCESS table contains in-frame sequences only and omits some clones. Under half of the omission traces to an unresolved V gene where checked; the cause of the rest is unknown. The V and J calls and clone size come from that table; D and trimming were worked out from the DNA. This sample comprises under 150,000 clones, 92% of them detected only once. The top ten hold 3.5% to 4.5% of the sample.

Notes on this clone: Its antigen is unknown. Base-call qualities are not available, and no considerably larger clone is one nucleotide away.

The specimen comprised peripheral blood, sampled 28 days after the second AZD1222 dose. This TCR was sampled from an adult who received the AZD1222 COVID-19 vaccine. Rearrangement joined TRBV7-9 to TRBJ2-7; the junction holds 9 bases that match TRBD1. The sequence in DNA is TGTGCCAGCAGCCTATTCTCGGGACAGGGCACCTACGAGCAGTACTTC. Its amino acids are CASSLFSGQGTYEQYF.